These 25 T cell receptor beta chains were all obtained from the same sample, sequenced in a study of T cells in Graves' hyperthyroidism and ophthalmopathy. TCR beta CDR3 regions were amplified from RNA. A first-round RT-PCR of the TCR CDR3 used the HTBI primer set. TCRdb redid the calling of the multiplex PCR reads with MiXCR, one entry per CDR3 protein. Among under 400,000 distinct CDR3 sequences, roughly 25% were seen once, and the ten largest hold over 70%. The specimen was blood. All receptors come from a man aged 50 to 60 with Graves' hyperthyroidism.

In this sample, this clonotype turned up many times. The chain uses TRBV2 and TRBJ2-2; the D gene is possibly TRBD2 (6 bases). V was shortened by 8 bases and J by 4 bases, with 17 bases between the two germline ends. The CDR3 spans 15 residues. The germline V gene has CDR1 SNHLY and CDR2 FYNNEI. The DNA for the CDR3 is TGTGCCAGCGTCTCCGGGACTTGGAGCACCGGGGAGCTGTTTTTT. As protein: CASVSGTWSTGELFF.

V and J are TRBV29-1 and TRBJ1-1, with 7 bases matching TRBD1. This CDR3 region has 13 residues. CDR1 and CDR2 (germline): SQVTM, ANQGSEA. CDR3 region: CSVRDSRTGEAFF. DNA of the CDR3: TGCAGTGTCCGGGACAGCAGAACAGGTGAAGCTTTCTTT.

This clonotype was seen once. The CDR3 protein is CASSQGTGFQQETQYF. The CDR3 region has the DNA TGTGCCAGCAGCCAAGGGACAGGGTTCCAACAAGAGACCCAGTACTTC. The genes are TRBV4-2 and TRBJ2-5, with 8 bases lining up with TRBD1. The germline CDR1 and CDR2 sequences are LGHNA and YNFKEQ. The CDR3 has 16 residues. V was pared by 1 base and J by 2 bases, with 6 bases of the junction left unmatched.

The chain has TRBV3-1 and TRBJ2-1; the D gene is possibly TRBD2 (5 bases). Germline-derived CDR1 and CDR2 are LGHDT and YNNKEL (reference sequence). Trimming left V 2 bases short and J 2 bases short, with 10 bases between. This CDR3 is 15 amino acids long. The CDR3 DNA reads as TGTGCCAGCAGCCAAAGGCGGGCAACCTACAATGAGCAGTTCTTC. It translates to CASSQRRATYNEQFF.

This clonotype was counted only a few times. This chain links TRBV6-2 or TRBV6-3 with TRBJ1-2; 7 nucleotides agree with TRBD1. The CDR3 sequence is 14 residues long. In germline, CDR1 is MNHEY, CDR2 SVGEGT. V shed 6 bases and J 5 bases; nucleotides not matched to a gene: 9. DNA for the CDR3: TGTGCCAGCAGCCGCACCCGACAGGGATATGGCTACACCTTC. It translates to CASSRTRQGYGYTF.

The gene calls are TRBV6-5 and TRBJ2-7, with 8 positions matching TRBD2. Losses at the gene ends were 6 bases for V and 2 bases for J; bases not matched to a gene: 6. This CDR3 comprises 14 residues. Germline V lookup: CDR1 MNHEY, CDR2 SVGAGI. Here the CDR3 reads CASSYVAGPYEQYF. DNA of the CDR3: TGTGCCAGCAGCTACGTAGCGGGACCCTACGAGCAGTACTTC.

In regard to this clonotype: A much bigger clone sits one base away, suggesting this may be a read error. V gene TRBV6-1 combines with J gene TRBJ2-7, with 8 bases lining up with TRBD2. The CDR3 has 14 amino acids. Germline CDR1 MNHNS, CDR2 SASEGT. In DNA, the CDR3 is TGTGCCAGCAACCTCGGGGGGGACTCCTACGAGCAGGACTTC. Translated, it gives CASNLGGDSYEQDF.

The rearrangement joins TRBV7-2 to TRBJ2-7, with 7 bases aligning to TRBD1. J gave up 4 bases and V 4 bases, and 10 bases lay outside the gene matches. The CDR3 sequence is 15 residues long. Per germline, CDR1 SGHTA and CDR2 FQGNSA. CDR3 sequence: CASSSRGNSRYEQYF. The DNA for the CDR3 is TGTGCCAGCAGCTCCAGGGGGAACTCGAGGTACGAGCAGTACTTC.

The chain recombines TRBV7-2 with TRBJ2-3; 8 bases match TRBD1. CDR3 size: 14 residues. The V gene end was trimmed by 1 base and the J gene end by 6 bases; junction bases not matched to a gene: 3. Germline lookup yields CDR1 SGHTA and CDR2 FQGNSA. CDR3: CASSLVGDRDTQYF. The CDR3 region has the DNA TGTGCCAGCAGCTTAGTGGGGGACAGGGATACGCAGTATTTT.

This clonotype appeared once. This chain uses TRBV7-9 with TRBJ1-1; weak D call: TRBD1 (5 bases). Germline V CDR1 and CDR2: SEHNR, FQNEAQ (reference sequence). The ends were cut back, 5 bases at V and 2 bases at J, with 12 bases in the middle. The CDR3 totals 14 residues. The CDR3 bases are TGTGCCAGCAGCCCAACAGGACTTAACACTGAAGCTTTCTTT. Its translation is CASSPTGLNTEAFF. Supplemented by reference TRBV7-9 and TRBJ1-1, the full variable domain reads DTGVSQNPRHKITKRGQNVTFRCDPISEHNRLYWYRQTLGQGPEFLTYFQNEAQLEKSRLLSDRFSAERPKGSFSTLEIQRTEQGDSAMYLCASSPTGLNTEAFFGQGTRLTVV.

The chain recombines TRBV20-1 with TRBJ2-1, with TRBD1 matching 10 bases. V was clipped by 3 bases and J by 7 bases; unmatched bases: 6. Germline V lookup: CDR1 DFQATT, CDR2 SNEGSKA (reference sequence). The CDR3 runs 14 residues. The chain's CDR3 is CSARPGQGQNEQFF. Here the CDR3 DNA reads TGCAGTGCTAGGCCGGGACAGGGGCAAAATGAGCAGTTCTTC.

The chain links TRBV5-4 to TRBJ1-6; D ambiguous. V was trimmed by 6 bases and J by 5 bases, leaving 18 bases between them. The CDR3 extends over 16 amino acids. Germline V lookup: CDR1 SGHNT, CDR2 YYREEE (reference sequence). For the CDR3, the DNA is TGTGCCAGCACCACCGATCCCAGCCTCAATAATTCACCCCTCCACTTT. Translating it yields CASTTDPSLNNSPLHF.

This clonotype has ten or more counts. This chain links TRBV7-2 with TRBJ2-7, with TRBD1 matching 7 bases. The CDR3 runs to 15 residues. V trimming: 5 bases; J trimming: 4 bases; junction bases outside the gene matches: 11. The germline CDR1 and CDR2 sequences are SGHTA and FQGNSA. The DNA for the CDR3 is TGTGCCAGCAGCGCACACGGACAGGCACCTTACGAGCAGTACTTC. This encodes CASSAHGQAPYEQYF.

The V gene is TRBV5-1, the J gene TRBJ2-3; TRBD2 aligns across 14 bases. The CDR3 runs to 17 residues. V was pared by 2 bases and J by 1 base, with 3 bases of the junction left unmatched. Germline values: CDR1 SGHRS, CDR2 YFSETQ. For the CDR3, the DNA is TGCGCCAGCAGCTTCGGGACTAGCGGGAGCGGCACAGATACGCAGTATTTT. This translates into CASSFGTSGSGTDTQYF.

The V and J genes are TRBV9 and TRBJ2-7; 10 bases match TRBD2. The CDR3 covers 16 residues. V trimming: 4 bases; J trimming: 2 bases; junction bases outside the gene matches: 9. The germline V gene has CDR1 SGDLS and CDR2 YYNGEE. CDR3 DNA: TGTGCCAGCAGCACAACCGGGACTAGCGCAACCTACGAGCAGTACTTC. Its protein product is CASSTTGTSATYEQYF.

There are many counts of this clonotype. The chain joins TRBV5-1 to TRBJ1-1; TRBD1 might be the D (5 bases). With 2 bases removed from V and 5 bases from J, the gap between germline ends came to 10 bases. Germline V gene data show CDR1 as SGHRS and CDR2 as YFSETQ. The CDR3 totals 13 residues. The CDR3 bases are TGCGCCAGCAGCTTCCCCGGGGGGACTGAAGCTTTCTTT. Its translation is CASSFPGGTEAFF.

This clonotype was counted a few times. The rearrangement uses TRBV11-2 and TRBJ1-5; 9 nucleotides match TRBD1. Germline V lookup: CDR1 SGHAT, CDR2 FQNNGV. The CDR3 is 15 amino acids. V was pared by 5 bases and J by 7 bases, with 9 bases of the junction left unmatched. The CDR3 region is CASSPGQGLQQPQHF. The CDR3 bases are TGTGCCAGCAGCCCCGGACAGGGGTTACAACAGCCCCAGCATTTT.

The CDR3 loop is CASSLVPILNQPQHF. The CDR3 nucleotides read TGTGCCAGCAGCTTAGTGCCAATCCTCAATCAGCCCCAGCATTTT. The chain combines TRBV7-2 with TRBJ1-5; D is ambiguous. CDR3 size: 15 residues. V lost 1 base, J lost 3 bases, and 10 bases lay in between. The germline CDR1 and CDR2 sequences are SGHTA and FQGNSA.

The chain has TRBV9 and TRBJ2-3; no clear D. CDR1 and CDR2 (germline): SGDLS, YYNGEE. The CDR3 is made up of 11 amino acids. Trimming pared 6 bases from V and 5 bases from J, leaving 7 bases between. The CDR3 DNA follows: TGTGCCAGCATGGGTGGAGATACGCAGTATTTT. Its protein is CASMGGDTQYF.

This clonotype came up a few times. The J gene is TRBJ1-2, the V gene TRBV7-9, with TRBD1 matching over 7 bases. This CDR3 has 13 residues. After removal of 3 bases from V and 5 bases from J, the junction contained 3 bases not matched to a gene. Germline lookup yields CDR1 SEHNR and CDR2 FQNEAQ (reference sequence). CDR3 in DNA: TGTGCCAGCAGCTTTGAGGGGGCGTATGGCTACACCTTC. This encodes CASSFEGAYGYTF.

The chain has TRBV7-9 and TRBJ2-2; unclear D gene. The germline CDR1 and CDR2 sequences are SEHNR and FQNEAQ (reference sequence). V was cut by 4 bases and J by 2 bases, with 17 bases left in between. CDR3 length: 17 residues. The CDR3 loop reads CASSYAFGPVNTGELFF. The DNA of the CDR3 is TGTGCCAGCAGCTATGCCTTCGGGCCGGTTAACACCGGGGAGCTGTTTTTT. Based on the CDR3 plus reference TRBV7-9 and TRBJ2-2, the full variable domain is DTGVSQNPRHKITKRGQNVTFRCDPISEHNRLYWYRQTLGQGPEFLTYFQNEAQLEKSRLLSDRFSAERPKGSFSTLEIQRTEQGDSAMYLCASSYAFGPVNTGELFFGEGSRLTVL.

This clonotype was detected once. A read error may account for a junction end that differs from germline. The chain uses TRBV12-3 or TRBV12-4 and TRBJ2-3; 12 bases match TRBD2. The CDR3 sequence is 16 residues long. The CDR3 is CASTKRTSGKGDTQCF. The CDR3 bases are TGTGCCAGCACTAAAAGGACTAGCGGGAAGGGGGATACGCAGTGTTTT.

There are a few counts of this clonotype. The chain couples TRBV27 to TRBJ2-7; 7 bases are a match to TRBD2. The CDR3 length is 15 residues. CDR1 and CDR2 (germline): MNHEY, SMNVEV (reference sequence). Trimming at V came to 2 bases and at J to 3 bases, leaving 7 bases not matched to a gene. The CDR3 protein is CASSLRSGGNYEQYF. In DNA form, the CDR3 reads TGTGCCAGCAGTTTAAGGTCCGGGGGGAACTACGAGCAGTACTTC.

This clonotype has more than one count but fewer than ten. V and J are TRBV9 and TRBJ2-5; 10 bases match TRBD1. The length of the CDR3 is 15 residues. Germline V gives CDR1 SGDLS, CDR2 YYNGEE. Unmatched junction bases numbered 8, after V lost 4 bases and J lost 5 bases. Here the CDR3 reads CASSPRQGARETQYF. The CDR3 region has the DNA TGTGCCAGCAGCCCAAGACAGGGGGCGCGGGAGACCCAGTACTTC.

This clonotype occurred a few times. The rearrangement links TRBV9 to TRBJ2-3, with TRBD2 matching 15 bases. The CDR3 sequence is 17 residues long. The germline gives CDR1 SGDLS, CDR2 YYNGEE. V gave up 0 bases and J gave up 7 bases; unmatched junction bases: 6. CDR3 residues: CASSVGTSGRAANTQYF. CDR3 bases: TGTGCCAGCAGCGTAGGGACTAGCGGGAGGGCCGCAAATACGCAGTATTTT. The variable domain in full, with the rest retrieved from reference TRBV9 and TRBJ2-3, is DSGVTQTPKHLITATGQRVTLRCSPRSGDLSVYWYQQSLDQGLQFLIQYYNGEERAKGNILERFSAQQFPDLHSELNLSSLELGDSALYFCASSVGTSGRAANTQYFGPGTRLTVL.